These T cell receptor beta chains were read from a single sample in a study of cytomegalovirus exposure and HLA in healthy donors. The repertoire was sequenced with immunoSEQ multiplex PCR; TCRdb's copy has only in-frame clones and lacks some. The table has under 150,000 clones, roughly 9.9% seen once. The specimen sequenced was PBMCs. These receptors were collected from a man between 25 and 39 years old in good health and CMV-seronegative. Each CDR3 is given with its conserved first and last residue. D genes are given only for firm matches. A clone size is listed for some rows: how often the clone was seen (once, few, many), or a class if it is expanded.

TRBV28	few	NA	TRBJ1-5	CASSLAPGSGPQHF	TGTGCCAGCAGTTTGGCGCCGGGTTCGGGGCCCCAGCATTTT
TRBV4-1	few	NA	TRBJ1-4	CASSPTFGATNEKLFF	TGCGCCAGCAGCCCCACCTTCGGTGCAACTAATGAAAAACTGTTTTTT
TRBV6-1	NA	NA	TRBJ1-5	CASLGGGSNQPQHF	TGTGCCAGCCTGGGGGGGGGTAGCAATCAGCCCCAGCATTTT
TRBV19	NA	TRBD2	TRBJ2-1	CASSRASGTEQFF	TGTGCCAGTAGTCGGGCTAGCGGGACTGAGCAGTTCTTC
TRBV9	NA	TRBD2	TRBJ2-7	CASSASGGLEQYF	TGTGCCAGCAGCGCTAGCGGGGGGTTGGAGCAGTACTTC
TRBV5-5	few	NA	TRBJ1-2	CASSVTARNSYGYTF	TGTGCCAGCAGCGTGACTGCCCGAAATAGCTATGGCTACACCTTC
TRBV4-3	NA	NA	TRBJ1-5	CASSPEPGMFQPQHF	TGCGCCAGCAGCCCTGAACCAGGAATGTTTCAGCCCCAGCATTTT
TRBV19	NA	TRBD1	TRBJ1-6	CASSIPTGVGSPLHF	TGTGCCAGTAGTATACCAACAGGGGTGGGTTCACCCCTCCACTTT
TRBV19	NA	NA	TRBJ2-7	CASRVGGSYEQYF	TGTGCCAGTAGGGTGGGGGGCTCCTACGAGCAGTACTTC
TRBV27	once	NA	TRBJ2-5	CARTTDSQETQYF	TGTGCCAGGACCACCGACAGCCAAGAGACCCAGTACTTC
TRBV19	NA	NA	TRBJ2-2	CAIQQGNTGELFF	TGTGCCATTCAACAGGGGAACACCGGGGAGCTGTTTTTT
TRBV12-5	NA	NA	TRBJ2-5	CASGYGLKETQYF	TGTGCTAGTGGTTACGGACTAAAAGAGACCCAGTACTTC
TRBV19	NA	TRBD1	TRBJ1-2	CATQTTGGSYGYTF	TGTGCCACCCAAACTACAGGGGGTTCCTATGGCTACACCTTC
TRBV4-2	few	TRBD2	TRBJ2-3	CASTTSGSYTDTQYF	TGTGCCAGCACCACTAGCGGGAGTTACACAGATACGCAGTATTTT
TRBV6-5	NA	TRBD2	TRBJ2-3	CASSKREITDTQYF	TGTGCCAGCTCAAAGCGGGAGATCACAGATACGCAGTATTTT
TRBV28	NA	NA	TRBJ1-5	CASSRPGLHLFF	TGTGCCAGCAGCCGACCGGGACTCCACTTGTTTTTT
TRBV19	few	NA	TRBJ1-4	CASRRVGATGEKLFF	TGTGCCAGTAGACGAGTAGGGGCGACGGGTGAAAAACTGTTTTTT
TRBV5-4	NA	NA	TRBJ2-1	CASGGAYNEQFF	TGTGCCAGCGGCGGGGCTTACAATGAGCAGTTCTTC
TRBV7-9	few	TRBD1	TRBJ2-7	CASSPRGDRGNYEQYF	TGTGCCAGCAGCCCCCGCGGGGACAGGGGAAATTACGAGCAGTACTTC
TRBV6-5	NA	TRBD1	TRBJ1-1	CASSTRGTGGTEAFF	TGTGCCAGCAGTACACGGGGGACAGGGGGGACTGAAGCTTTCTTT
TRBV28	few	TRBD1	TRBJ2-4	CASSPAPGGGSKNIQYF	TGTGCCAGCAGTCCCGCCCCAGGGGGCGGATCCAAAAACATTCAGTACTTC
TRBV6-1	NA	TRBD2	TRBJ2-7	CASSGTSGSTYEQYF	TGTGCCAGCAGTGGGACTAGCGGGAGCACCTACGAGCAGTACTTC
TRBV7-8	NA	TRBD2	TRBJ2-7	CASSRGLGDSYEQYF	TGTGCCAGCAGCCGCGGACTAGGGGACTCCTACGAGCAGTACTTC
TRBV5-1	few	NA	TRBJ2-1	CASSLPPYNEQFF	TGCGCCAGCAGCTTGCCTCCGTACAATGAGCAGTTCTTC
TRBV28	NA	TRBD2	TRBJ2-7	CAVTSGSTAQYF	TGTGCCGTGACTAGCGGGTCCACGGCGCAGTACTTC
TRBV6-4	NA	NA	TRBJ2-7	CASSSGQGEQYF	NA
TRBV27	few	NA	TRBJ2-2	CASSFRAGELFF	TGTGCCAGCAGTTTCAGGGCCGGGGAGCTGTTTTTT